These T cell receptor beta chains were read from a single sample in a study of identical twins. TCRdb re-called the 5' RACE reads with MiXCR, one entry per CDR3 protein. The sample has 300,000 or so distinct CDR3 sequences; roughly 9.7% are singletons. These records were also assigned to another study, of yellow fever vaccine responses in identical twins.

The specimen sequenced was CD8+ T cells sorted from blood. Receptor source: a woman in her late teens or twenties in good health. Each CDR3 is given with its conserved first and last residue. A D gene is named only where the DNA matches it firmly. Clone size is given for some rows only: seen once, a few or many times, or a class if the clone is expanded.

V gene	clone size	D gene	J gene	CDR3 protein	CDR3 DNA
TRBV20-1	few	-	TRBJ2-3	CSARVIPLRGTDTQYF	TGCAGTGCTAGAGTTATCCCCCTGCGGGGCACAGATACGCAGTATTTT
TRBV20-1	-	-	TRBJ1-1	CSARVSGPWSTEAFF	TGCAGTGCTAGAGTATCAGGGCCGTGGTCGACTGAAGCTTTCTTT
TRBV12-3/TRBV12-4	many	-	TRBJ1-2	CASSFLGMSSDGYTF	TGTGCCAGCAGTTTTCTGGGGATGTCGTCGGATGGCTACACCTTC
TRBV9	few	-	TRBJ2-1	CASSGPTGQRYNEQFF	TGTGCCAGCAGCGGACCTACGGGACAAAGATACAATGAGCAGTTCTTC
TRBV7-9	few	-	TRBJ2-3	CASSFFRGGPPDTQYF	TGTGCCAGCAGCTTTTTTAGAGGAGGTCCCCCAGATACGCAGTATTTT
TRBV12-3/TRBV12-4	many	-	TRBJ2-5	CASSSIRESAETQYF	TGTGCCAGCAGCTCGATCAGGGAATCTGCGGAGACCCAGTACTTC
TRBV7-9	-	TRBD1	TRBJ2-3	CASSLGTGSLYF	TGTGCCAGCAGCTTGGGGACAGGCAGCCTCTATTTT
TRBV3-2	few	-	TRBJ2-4	CASCPGTSALLAKNIQYF	TGTGCCAGCTGTCCCGGGACTAGCGCCTTACTAGCCAAAAACATTCAGTACTTC
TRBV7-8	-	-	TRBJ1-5	CASSSSGEWGQPQHF	TGTGCCAGCAGCTCTTCAGGGGAATGGGGTCAGCCCCAGCATTTT
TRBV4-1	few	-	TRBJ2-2	CASSQDLRRNTGELFF	TGCGCCAGCAGCCAAGATCTTCGCCGGAACACCGGGGAGCTGTTTTTT
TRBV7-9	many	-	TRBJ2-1	CASSLAEGGDEQFF	TGTGCCAGCAGCTTAGCCGAGGGGGGCGATGAGCAGTTCTTC
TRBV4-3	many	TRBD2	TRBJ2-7	CASSQDRASGLTYEQYF	TGCGCCAGCAGCCAAGATAGGGCTAGCGGATTGACCTACGAGCAGTACTTC
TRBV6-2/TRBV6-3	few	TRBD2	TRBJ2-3	CASSYGPGGRADTQYF	TGTGCCAGCAGTTATGGCCCCGGGGGGAGGGCCGATACGCAGTATTTT
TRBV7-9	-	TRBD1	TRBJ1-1	CASSAGTGNTEAFF	TGTGCCAGCAGCGCCGGGACAGGGAACACTGAAGCTTTCTTT
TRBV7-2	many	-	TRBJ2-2	CASSLAVGATGELFF	TGTGCCAGCAGCTTAGCAGTGGGTGCCACCGGGGAGCTGTTTTTT
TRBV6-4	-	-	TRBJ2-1	CASIRALQGKKRHEQFF	TGTGCCAGCATTAGGGCGTTACAGGGCAAAAAAAGACATGAGCAGTTCTTC
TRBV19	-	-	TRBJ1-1	CASSSGQIQSRVTEAFF	TGTGCCAGTAGTTCCGGACAGATACAATCACGGGTCACTGAAGCTTTCTTT
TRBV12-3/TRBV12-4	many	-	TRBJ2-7	CASSVSGLTGEQYF	TGTGCCAGCAGTGTTAGCGGACTCACAGGCGAGCAGTACTTC
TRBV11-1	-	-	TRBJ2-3	CASSLGTSLDTQYF	TGTGCCAGCAGCTTAGGGACCTCGTTAGATACGCAGTATTTT
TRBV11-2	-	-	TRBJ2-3	CASSPSAYQSTDTQYF	TGTGCCAGTAGCCCCTCCGCGTATCAAAGCACAGATACGCAGTATTTT
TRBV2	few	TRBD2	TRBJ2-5	CASTGGPSGETQYF	TGTGCCAGCACGGGAGGGCCGTCAGGAGAGACCCAGTACTTC
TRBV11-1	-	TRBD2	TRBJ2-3	CASSLVWDQAGVKDTQYF	TGTGCCAGCAGCTTAGTGTGGGATCAAGCGGGAGTTAAAGATACGCAGTATTTT
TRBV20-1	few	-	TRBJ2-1	CSARGGDPLDNEQFF	TGCAGTGCTAGAGGCGGGGACCCACTAGACAATGAGCAGTTCTTC
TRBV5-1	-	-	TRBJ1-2	CASSSSTAHYGYTF	TGCGCCAGCAGCAGCTCGACAGCCCACTATGGCTACACCTTC
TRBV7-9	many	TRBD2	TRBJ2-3	CASSLAGGPFVKDTQYF	TGTGCCAGCAGCTTAGCGGGAGGGCCTTTTGTAAAGGATACGCAGTATTTT
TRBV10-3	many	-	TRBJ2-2	CAMGSTVPPPNTGELFF	TGTGCCATGGGCTCGACAGTTCCCCCCCCGAACACCGGGGAGCTGTTTTTT
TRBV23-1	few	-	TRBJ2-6	CASSWGISGANVLTF	TGCGCCAGCAGCTGGGGGATTTCTGGGGCCAACGTCCTGACTTTC
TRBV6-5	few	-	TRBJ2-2	CASSYSPRGWLFF	TGTGCCAGCAGTTACTCGCCCCGTGGGTGGCTGTTTTTT
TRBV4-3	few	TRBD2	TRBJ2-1	CASSQGLAGNNEQFF	TGCGCCAGCAGCCAAGGACTAGCGGGAAACAATGAGCAGTTCTTC
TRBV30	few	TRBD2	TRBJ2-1	CAWTEGSGSDEQFF	TGTGCCTGGACCGAGGGTAGCGGGAGCGATGAGCAGTTCTTC